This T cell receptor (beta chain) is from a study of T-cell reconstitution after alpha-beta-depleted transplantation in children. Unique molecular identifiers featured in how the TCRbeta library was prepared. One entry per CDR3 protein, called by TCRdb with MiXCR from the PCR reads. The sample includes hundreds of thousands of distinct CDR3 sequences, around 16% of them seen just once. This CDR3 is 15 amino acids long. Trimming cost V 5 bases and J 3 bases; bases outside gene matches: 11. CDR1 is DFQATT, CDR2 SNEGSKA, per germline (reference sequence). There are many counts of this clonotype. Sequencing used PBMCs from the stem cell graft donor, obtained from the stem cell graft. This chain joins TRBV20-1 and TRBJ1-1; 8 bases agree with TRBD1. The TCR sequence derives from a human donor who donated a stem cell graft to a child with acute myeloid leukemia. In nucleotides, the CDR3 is TGCAGTGCTTTCGGACAGGGCCAAAGGGACACTGAAGCTTTCTTT. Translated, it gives CSAFGQGQRDTEAFF.